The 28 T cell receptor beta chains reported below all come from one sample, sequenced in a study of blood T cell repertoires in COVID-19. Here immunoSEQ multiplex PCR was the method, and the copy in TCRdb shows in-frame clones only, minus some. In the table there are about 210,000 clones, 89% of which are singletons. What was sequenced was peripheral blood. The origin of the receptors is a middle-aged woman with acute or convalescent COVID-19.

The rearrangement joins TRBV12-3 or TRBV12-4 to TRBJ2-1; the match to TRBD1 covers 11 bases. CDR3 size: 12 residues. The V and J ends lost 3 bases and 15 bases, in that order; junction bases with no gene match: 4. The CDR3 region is CASSLGQGVGFF. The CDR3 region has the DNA TGTGCCAGCAGTTTGGGACAGGGGGTTGGGTTCTTC.

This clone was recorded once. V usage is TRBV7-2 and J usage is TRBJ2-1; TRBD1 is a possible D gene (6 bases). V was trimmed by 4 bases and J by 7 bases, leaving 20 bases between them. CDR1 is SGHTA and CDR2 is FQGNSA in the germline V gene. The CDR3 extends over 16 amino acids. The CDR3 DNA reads TGTGCCAGCAGCTCCCCCGGTGTGGGGGCCGGGAATGAGCAGTTCTTC. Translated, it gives CASSSPGVGAGNEQFF.

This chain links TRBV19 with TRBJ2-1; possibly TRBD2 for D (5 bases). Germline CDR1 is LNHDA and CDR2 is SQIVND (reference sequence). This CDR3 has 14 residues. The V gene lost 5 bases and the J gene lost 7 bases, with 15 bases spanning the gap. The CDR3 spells CASSQHSRRNEQFF. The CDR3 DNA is TGTGCCAGTAGTCAACACAGTCGGAGGAATGAGCAGTTCTTC.

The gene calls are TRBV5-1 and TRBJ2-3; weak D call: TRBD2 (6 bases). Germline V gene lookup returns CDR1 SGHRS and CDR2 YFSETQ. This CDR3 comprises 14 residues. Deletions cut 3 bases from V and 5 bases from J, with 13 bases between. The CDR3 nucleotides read TGCGCCAGCAGCTCCCGGGGGTCGGGAGATACGCAGTATTTT. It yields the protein CASSSRGSGDTQYF.

The CDR3 loop is CASSREGALPDTQYF. For the CDR3, the DNA is TGTGCCAGCAGCCGGGAGGGGGCCCTCCCAGATACGCAGTATTTT. V usage is TRBV11-2 and J usage is TRBJ2-3; TRBD2 might be the D (8 bases). This CDR3 is built from 15 residues. CDR1 SGHAT and CDR2 FQNNGV come from the germline V gene. With 5 bases removed from V and 4 bases from J, the gap between germline ends came to 16 bases.

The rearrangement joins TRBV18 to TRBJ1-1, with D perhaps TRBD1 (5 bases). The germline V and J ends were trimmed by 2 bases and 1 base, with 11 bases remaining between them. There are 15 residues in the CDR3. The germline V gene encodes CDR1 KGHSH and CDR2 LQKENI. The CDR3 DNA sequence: TGTGCCAGCTCACCAATAGGGACTTGGAACACTGAAGCTTTCTTT. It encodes CASSPIGTWNTEAFF.

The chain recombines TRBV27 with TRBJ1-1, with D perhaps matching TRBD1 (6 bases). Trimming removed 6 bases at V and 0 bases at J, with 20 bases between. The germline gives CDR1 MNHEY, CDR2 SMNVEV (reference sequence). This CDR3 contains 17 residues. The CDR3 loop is CASSGLRTEGLNTEAFF. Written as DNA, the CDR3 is TGTGCCAGCAGCGGGCTCCGGACAGAGGGCCTGAACACTGAAGCTTTCTTT.

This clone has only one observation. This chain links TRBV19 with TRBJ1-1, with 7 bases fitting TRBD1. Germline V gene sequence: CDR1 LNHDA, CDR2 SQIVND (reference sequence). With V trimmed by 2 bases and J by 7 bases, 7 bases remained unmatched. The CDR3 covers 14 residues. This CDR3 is CASSIRQGGDEAFF. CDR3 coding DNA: TGTGCCAGTAGTATAAGGCAGGGGGGCGATGAAGCTTTCTTT.

The CDR3 nucleotides read TGTGCCAGCAGTCAGGGGGGAGGCACTGAAGCTTTCTTT. Protein sequence: CASSQGGGTEAFF. This chain joins TRBV7-3 and TRBJ1-1, with 7 positions matching TRBD1. The CDR3 totals 13 residues. Germline V gives CDR1 SGHTA, CDR2 FQGTGA. J lost 4 bases, V lost 6 bases, and 5 bases had no gene match.

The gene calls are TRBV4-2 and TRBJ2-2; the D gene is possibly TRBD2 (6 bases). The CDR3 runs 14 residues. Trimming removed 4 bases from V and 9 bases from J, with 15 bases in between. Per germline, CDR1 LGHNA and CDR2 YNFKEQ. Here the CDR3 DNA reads TGTGCCAGCAGCCCAATGGAGGGGCCCCGGGAGCTGTTTTTT. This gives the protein CASSPMEGPRELFF.

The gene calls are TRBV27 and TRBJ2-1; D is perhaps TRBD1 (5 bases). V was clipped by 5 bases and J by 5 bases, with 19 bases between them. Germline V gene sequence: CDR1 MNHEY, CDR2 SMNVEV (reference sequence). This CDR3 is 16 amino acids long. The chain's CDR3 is CASSTPRDLVNNEQFF. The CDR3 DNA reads TGTGCCAGCAGTACCCCCAGGGATTTAGTCAACAATGAGCAGTTCTTC.

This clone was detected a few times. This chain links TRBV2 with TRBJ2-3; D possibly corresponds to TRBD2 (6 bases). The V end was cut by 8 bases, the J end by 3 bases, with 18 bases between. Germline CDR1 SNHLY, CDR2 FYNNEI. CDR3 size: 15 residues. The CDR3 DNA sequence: TGTGCCAGCCGAAGACTAGTCTCCCGTACAGATACGCAGTATTTT. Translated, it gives CASRRLVSRTDTQYF.

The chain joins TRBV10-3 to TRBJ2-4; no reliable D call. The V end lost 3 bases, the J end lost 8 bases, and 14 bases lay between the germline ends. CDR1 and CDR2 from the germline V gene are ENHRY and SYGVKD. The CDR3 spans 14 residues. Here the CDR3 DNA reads TGTGCCATCAGTGAACTGTCAATATCGGACATTCAGTACTTC. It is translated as CAISELSISDIQYF.

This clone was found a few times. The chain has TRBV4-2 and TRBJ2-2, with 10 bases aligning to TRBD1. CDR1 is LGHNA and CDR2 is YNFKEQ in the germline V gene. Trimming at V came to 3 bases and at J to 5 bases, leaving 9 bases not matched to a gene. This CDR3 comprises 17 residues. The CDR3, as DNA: TGTGCCAGCAGCCAGTCCCCGGGGACAGGGGTGACCGGGGAGCTGTTTTTT. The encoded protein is CASSQSPGTGVTGELFF.

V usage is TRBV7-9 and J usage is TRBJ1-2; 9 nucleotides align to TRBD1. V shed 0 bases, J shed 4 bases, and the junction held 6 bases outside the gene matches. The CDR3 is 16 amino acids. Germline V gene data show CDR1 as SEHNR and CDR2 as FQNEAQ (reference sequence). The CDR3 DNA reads TGTGCCAGCAGCTTAGCGATAGGACAGGGGACCTATGGCTACACCTTC. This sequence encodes CASSLAIGQGTYGYTF. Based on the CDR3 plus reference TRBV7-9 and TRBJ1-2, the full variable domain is DTGVSQNPRHKITKRGQNVTFRCDPISEHNRLYWYRQTLGQGPEFLTYFQNEAQLEKSRLLSDRFSAERPKGSFSTLEIQRTEQGDSAMYLCASSLAIGQGTYGYTFGSGTRLTVV.

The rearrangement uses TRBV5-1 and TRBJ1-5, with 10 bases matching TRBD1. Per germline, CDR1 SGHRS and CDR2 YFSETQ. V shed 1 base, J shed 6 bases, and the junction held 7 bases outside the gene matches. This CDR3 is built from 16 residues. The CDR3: CASSLLGQGSGQPQHF. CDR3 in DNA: TGCGCCAGCAGCTTGTTGGGACAGGGGTCAGGTCAGCCCCAGCATTTT.

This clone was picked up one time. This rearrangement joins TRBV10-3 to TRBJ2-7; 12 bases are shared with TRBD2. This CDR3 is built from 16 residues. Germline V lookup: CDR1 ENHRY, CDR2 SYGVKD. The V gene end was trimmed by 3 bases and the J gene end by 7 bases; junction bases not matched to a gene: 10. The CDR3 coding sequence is TGTGCCATCAGTGATACGGCTAGCGGGGGGGTTGGGGAGCAGTACGTC. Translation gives CAISDTASGGVGEQYV.

The CDR3 nucleotides are TGTGCCAGCAGCCAAAGGGGTCAAGGCTATGGCTACACCTTC. As protein: CASSQRGQGYGYTF. This rearrangement joins TRBV3-1 (or the pseudogene TRBV3-2) to TRBJ1-2; tentative D call: TRBD1 (5 bases). Trimming shortened V by 2 bases and J by 4 bases, and 11 bases separated the two germline ends. Germline CDR1 reads LGHDT; CDR2 reads YNNKEL (reference sequence). There are 14 residues in the CDR3.

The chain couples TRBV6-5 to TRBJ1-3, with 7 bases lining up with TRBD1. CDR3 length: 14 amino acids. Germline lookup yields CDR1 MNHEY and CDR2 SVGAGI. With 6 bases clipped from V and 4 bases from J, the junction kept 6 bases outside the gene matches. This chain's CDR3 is CASSPTGRGNTIYF. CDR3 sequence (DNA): TGTGCCAGCAGCCCGACAGGGAGGGGAAACACCATATATTTT.

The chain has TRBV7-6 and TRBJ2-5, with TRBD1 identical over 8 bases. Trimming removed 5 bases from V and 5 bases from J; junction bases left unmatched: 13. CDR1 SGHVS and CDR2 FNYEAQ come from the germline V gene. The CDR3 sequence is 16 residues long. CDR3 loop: CASSRNPRGLKETQYF. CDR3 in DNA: TGTGCCAGCAGCCGAAACCCCAGGGGGCTAAAGGAGACCCAGTACTTC.

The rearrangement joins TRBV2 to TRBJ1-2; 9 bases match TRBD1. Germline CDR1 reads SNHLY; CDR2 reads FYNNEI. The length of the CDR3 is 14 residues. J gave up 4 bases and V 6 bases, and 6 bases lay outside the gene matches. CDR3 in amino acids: CASRGQGDGYGYTF. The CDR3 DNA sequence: TGTGCCAGCAGGGGACAGGGAGACGGCTATGGCTACACCTTC. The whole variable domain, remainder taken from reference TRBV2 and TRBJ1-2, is EPEVTQTPSHQVTQMGQEVILRCVPISNHLYFYWYRQILGQKVEFLVSFYNNEISEKSEIFDDQFSVERPDGSNFTLKIRSTKLEDSAMYFCASRGQGDGYGYTFGSGTRLTVV.

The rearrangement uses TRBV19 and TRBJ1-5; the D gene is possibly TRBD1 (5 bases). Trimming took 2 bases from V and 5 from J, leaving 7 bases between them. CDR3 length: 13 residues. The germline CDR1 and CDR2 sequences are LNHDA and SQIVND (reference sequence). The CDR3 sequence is CASSITGDQPQHF. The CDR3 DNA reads TGTGCCAGTAGTATAACGGGGGATCAGCCCCAGCATTTT.

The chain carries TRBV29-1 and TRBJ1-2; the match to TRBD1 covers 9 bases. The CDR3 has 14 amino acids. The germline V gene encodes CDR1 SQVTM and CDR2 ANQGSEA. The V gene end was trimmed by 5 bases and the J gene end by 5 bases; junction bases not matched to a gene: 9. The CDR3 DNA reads TGCAGCGTTTACTCACCCGACAGGGGGTATGGCTACACCTTC. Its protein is CSVYSPDRGYGYTF.

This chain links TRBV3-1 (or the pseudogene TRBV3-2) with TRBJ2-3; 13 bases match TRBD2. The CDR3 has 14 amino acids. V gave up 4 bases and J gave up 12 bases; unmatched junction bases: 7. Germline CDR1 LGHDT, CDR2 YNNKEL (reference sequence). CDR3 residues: CASSRGLAGAAQYF. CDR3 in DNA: TGTGCCAGCAGCCGAGGACTAGCGGGGGCCGCCCAGTATTTT.

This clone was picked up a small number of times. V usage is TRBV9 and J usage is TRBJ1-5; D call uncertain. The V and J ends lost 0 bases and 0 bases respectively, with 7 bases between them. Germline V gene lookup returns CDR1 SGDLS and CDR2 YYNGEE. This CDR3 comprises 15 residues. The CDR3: CASSVGEISNQPQHF. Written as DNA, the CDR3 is TGTGCCAGCAGCGTAGGAGAGATTAGCAATCAGCCCCAGCATTTT.

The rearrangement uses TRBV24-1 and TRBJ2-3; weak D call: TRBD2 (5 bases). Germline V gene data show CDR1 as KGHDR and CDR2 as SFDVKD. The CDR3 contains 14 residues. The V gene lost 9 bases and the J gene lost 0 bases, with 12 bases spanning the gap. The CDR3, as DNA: TGTGCCACCGGCGGGCCCGGTAGCACAGATACGCAGTATTTT. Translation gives CATGGPGSTDTQYF.

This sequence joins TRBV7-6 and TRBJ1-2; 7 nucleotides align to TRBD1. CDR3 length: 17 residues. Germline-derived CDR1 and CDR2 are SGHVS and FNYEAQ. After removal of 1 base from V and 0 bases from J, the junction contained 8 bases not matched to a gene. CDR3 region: CASSLEVVQGANYGYTF. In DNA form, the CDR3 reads TGTGCCAGCAGCTTAGAAGTGGTGCAGGGGGCTAACTATGGCTACACCTTC.

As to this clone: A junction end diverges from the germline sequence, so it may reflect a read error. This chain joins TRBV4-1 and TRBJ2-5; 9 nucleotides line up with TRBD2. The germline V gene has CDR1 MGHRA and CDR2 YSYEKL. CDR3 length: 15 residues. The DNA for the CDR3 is TGCGCCAGCAGCCCCACCGGACTAGCGCGAGAGGCCCAGTACTTC. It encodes CASSPTGLAREAQYF.